These 8 T cell receptor beta chains were sequenced from one sample in a study of OX40 agonist ivuxolimab in advanced cancers. Method: immunoSEQ multiplex PCR; TCRdb's copy keeps in-frame clones and lacks some. Of 70,000 or so clones detected, 87% appear once; the ten largest clones hold 2% to 2.5%. The sample was CD4+ or CD8+ T cells sorted from blood, taken in a trial of the OX40 agonist ivuxolimab. These receptor sequences come from an adult with an advanced solid tumor such as melanoma, head and neck, liver or kidney cancer.

In its sample, this clone was seen a few times. V gene TRBV6-6 combines with J gene TRBJ2-1; 8 nucleotides line up with TRBD2. From germline, CDR1 is MNHNY and CDR2 SVGAGI (reference sequence). Trimming took 5 bases from V and 1 from J; bases not matched to a gene: 7. CDR3 size: 16 residues. CDR3 in amino acids: CASSPRTSGSYNEQFF. The CDR3 DNA is TGTGCCAGCAGTCCTCGCACTAGCGGATCCTACAATGAGCAGTTCTTC.

V and J are TRBV25-1 and TRBJ2-3, with 8 positions matching TRBD1. The CDR3 contains 16 residues. The germline CDR1 and CDR2 sequences are MGHDK and SYGVNS. With 3 bases clipped from V and 2 bases from J, the junction kept 7 bases outside the gene matches. The CDR3 sequence is CASSDTGQGYTDTQYF. The DNA for the CDR3 is TGTGCCAGCAGTGACACTGGACAGGGATACACAGATACGCAGTATTTT.

The chain employs TRBV5-1 and TRBJ2-7, with TRBD1 matching 10 bases. The V gene end was trimmed by 0 bases and the J gene end by 5 bases; junction bases not matched to a gene: 8. The CDR3 consists of 16 residues. CDR1 is SGHRS and CDR2 is YFSETQ in the germline V gene. The CDR3 bases are TGCGCCAGCAGCTTGGGGGGACAGGGGATTATGCACGAGCAGTACTTC. Protein product: CASSLGGQGIMHEQYF.

The rearrangement uses TRBV25-1 and TRBJ2-4, with 7 bases fitting TRBD2. Per germline, CDR1 MGHDK and CDR2 SYGVNS. The V gene end was trimmed by 5 bases and the J gene end by 7 bases; junction bases not matched to a gene: 14. This CDR3 spans 16 amino acids. CDR3 region: CASSHSGTMYSNIQYF. The CDR3 nucleotides are TGTGCCAGCAGTCATTCCGGGACTATGTATTCGAACATTCAGTACTTC.

This chain uses TRBV18 with TRBJ2-7; D unclear. CDR1 and CDR2 (germline): KGHSH, LQKENI. The CDR3 spans 13 residues. The V end was cut by 6 bases, the J end by 3 bases, with 12 bases between. The CDR3 coding sequence is TGTGCCAGCTCCCCCGGGTACTTCTACGAGCAGTACTTC. Protein sequence: CASSPGYFYEQYF.

The rearrangement joins TRBV27 to TRBJ1-1; D gene ambiguous. Germline assignment: CDR1 MNHEY and CDR2 SMNVEV (reference sequence). This CDR3 has 16 amino acids. The germline V and J ends were trimmed by 2 bases and 0 bases, with 13 bases remaining between them. The CDR3 reads CASSLLPTSMNTEAFF. CDR3 coding DNA: TGTGCCAGCAGTTTACTGCCGACCTCTATGAACACTGAAGCTTTCTTT.

J is TRBJ2-3 and V is TRBV6-5; D ambiguous. CDR3 length equals 14 residues. Trimming removed 7 bases from V and 3 bases from J, with 14 bases in between. CDR1 MNHEY and CDR2 SVGAGI come from the germline V gene. CDR3 residues: CASKKKGFTDTQYF. CDR3 nucleotide sequence: TGTGCCAGCAAAAAAAAGGGTTTTACAGATACGCAGTATTTT.

The V gene is TRBV28, the J gene TRBJ2-3; the D gene could be TRBD1 or TRBD2 (5 bases each). V lost 8 bases and J lost 4, with 19 bases in between. This CDR3 comprises 15 residues. The germline CDR1 and CDR2 sequences are MDHEN and SYDVKM. Here the CDR3 reads CASHSGGAPPDTQYF. For the CDR3, the DNA is TGTGCCAGCCACTCTGGGGGAGCGCCCCCAGATACGCAGTATTTT.